This T cell receptor beta chain was observed in a study of early T cells in non-severe SARS-CoV-2 infection (dated by TCRdb to the early 2020s). For the wider study: Because TCR sequencing relied on bulk RNA taken from unsorted whole blood, pairing of alpha and beta chains was not possible.

This was a case-control study nested in a cohort of healthcare workers in London, UK, who had nasopharyngeal swab PCR tests and blood samples taken every week. Healthcare workers were enrolled in the week of the UK lockdown, from 23 to 31 March 2020, and were followed every week for up to roughly 16 weeks. Concerning this clonotype itself: Which antigen it targets is not known. There are no base qualities to consult, and no much larger clone falls within one base.

Study-level results and caveats: VDJdb matching was skewed toward anti-spike CD8 responses, so virus-specific expansions were likely underestimated and private and CD4 specificities were missed.

The junction shows trimming of 5 bases on V and 4 bases on J, plus 8 bases between the germline ends. The CDR3 goes from the cysteine to the phenylalanine over 12 residues. The sequence is cut down to CDR3 DNA, 36 bases in frame from base 1. Sequences KGHSH (CDR1) and LQKENI (CDR2) are obtained from the germline V gene. The library was prepared using 5' RACE. Instrument used: NextSeq 500. The TCR library protocol attached unique molecular identifiers to individual cDNA molecules to correct for sequencing error and PCR bias. Both TCR alpha and beta chains were sequenced, and tight co-correlation was observed between alpha and beta sequence abundances in each sample. The authors' pipeline ran thus. V gene, J gene and CDR3 annotation of TCR sequences was performed with Decombinator V4. Expanded TCRs were defined as changing significantly between any two time points under a Poisson model with p below 0.0001. TCR abundances were normalised to the total number of TCRs sequenced per sample and expressed as counts per million. MAIT TCRs were defined by TRAV1-2 paired with TRAJ12, TRAJ20 or TRAJ33, and iNKT TCRs by TRAV10 paired with TRAJ18. VDJdb, accessed on 1 November 2021, was searched for TCRs annotated for CMV, EBV and SARS-CoV-2, and TCRs annotated for more than one antigen were excluded. The public reads were reanalyzed by TCRdb: fastp trimming at Q25, MiXCR alignment, in-frame beta chains only. Under each unique CDR3 protein, matching rows form one entry showing the most common genes and DNA. It is TCRdb's table, rather than the study itself, that gives the V and J calls and clone size. The sample profile shows around 67,000 distinct CDR3 sequences; roughly 11% of them were found once. 5.7% of the sample is taken by the ten largest.

Material: whole blood, obtained at baseline. The sequence was collected from an adult who was a healthcare worker with PCR-confirmed SARS-CoV-2 infection or an uninfected control (not recorded which). In this chain, TRBV18 is recombined with TRBJ2-5; no confident D gene assignment can be made. The sequence in DNA is TGTGCCAGCTCAACCCCTCTAGAGACCCAGTACTTC. It encodes CASSTPLETQYF.